The 23 T cell receptor beta chains listed next were all sequenced from one sample in a study of blood T cell repertoires in COVID-19. TCRdb's table, derived via immunoSEQ multiplex PCR, lists solely in-frame clones and lacks some. The table shows some 200,000 clones, with around 85% occurring only once. The sequenced material came from peripheral blood. These receptors were obtained from an older woman with acute or convalescent COVID-19.

The rearrangement uses TRBV5-6 and TRBJ2-1; D may be TRBD1 (6 bases). The CDR3 is made up of 12 amino acids. Trimming shortened V by 4 bases and J by 9 bases, and 11 bases separated the two germline ends. CDR1 and CDR2 (germline): SGHDT, YYEEEE. The CDR3 region is CASSHRVPEQFF. CDR3 nucleotides: TGTGCCAGCAGCCACAGGGTTCCTGAGCAGTTCTTC.

The gene calls are TRBV2 and TRBJ2-2, with D possibly TRBD2 on 6 matching bases. CDR3 length: 16 amino acids. CDR1 and CDR2 from the germline V gene are SNHLY and FYNNEI. Trimming stripped 4 bases from V and 6 bases from J, with 18 bases between. CDR3 nucleotides: TGTGCCAGCAGTGGCGGGGCTAGCACGTCCCCCGGGGAGCTGTTTTTT. This translates into CASSGGASTSPGELFF.

The chain links TRBV27 to TRBJ1-5; no reliable D call. The CDR3 sequence is 15 residues long. The V end lost 8 bases, the J end lost 5 bases, and 19 bases lay between the germline ends. In germline, CDR1 is MNHEY, CDR2 SMNVEV (reference sequence). In DNA form, the CDR3 reads TGTGCCAGCGCTTATCGAAGGGCGGGAGATCAGCCCCAGCATTTT. Encoded protein: CASAYRRAGDQPQHF.

The chain couples TRBV4-2 to TRBJ2-7; 9 bases agree with TRBD2. CDR1 LGHNA and CDR2 YNFKEQ come from the germline V gene. The V gene end was trimmed by 5 bases and the J gene end by 7 bases; junction bases not matched to a gene: 6. This CDR3 contains 13 residues. The CDR3 sequence is CASSISGSQEQYF. Written as DNA, the CDR3 is TGTGCCAGCAGCATTAGCGGGAGTCAGGAGCAGTACTTC.

V and J are TRBV10-3 and TRBJ2-1; TRBD2 agrees at 8 bases. Germline V gives CDR1 ENHRY, CDR2 SYGVKD. Trimming took 4 bases from V and 0 from J; bases not matched to a gene: 2. The CDR3 spans 15 residues. The CDR3 DNA is TGTGCCATCAGTGGTCTAGCGGGCTCCTACAATGAGCAGTTCTTC. This sequence encodes CAISGLAGSYNEQFF.

The chain joins TRBV28 to TRBJ2-1; D remains ambiguous. CDR1 MDHEN and CDR2 SYDVKM come from the germline V gene. Trimming cost V 6 bases and J 8 bases, with 14 bases left between them. CDR3 length equals 13 residues. The CDR3 nucleotides read TGTGCCAGCAGGCCTGTCGGGTACGATGAGCAGTTCTTC. This encodes CASRPVGYDEQFF. Filled out from reference TRBV28 and TRBJ2-1, the complete variable domain reads DVKVTQSSRYLVKRTGEKVFLECVQDMDHENMFWYRQDPGLGLRLIYFSYDVKMKEKGDIPEGYSVSREKKERFSLILESASTNQTSMYLCASRPVGYDEQFFGPGTRLTVL.

V usage is TRBV5-1 and J usage is TRBJ2-7; 8 bases align to TRBD2. This CDR3 comprises 13 residues. Germline V CDR1 and CDR2: SGHRS, YFSETQ. V trimming: 5 bases; J trimming: 6 bases; junction bases outside the gene matches: 7. CDR3 loop: CASSSAGGGEQYF. CDR3 DNA: TGCGCCAGCAGTTCGGCGGGGGGAGGCGAGCAGTACTTC.

This chain links TRBV19 with TRBJ2-7; TRBD2 matches 8 bases. Germline V gives CDR1 LNHDA, CDR2 SQIVND (reference sequence). The V gene end was trimmed by 4 bases and the J gene end by 6 bases; junction bases not matched to a gene: 14. The CDR3 totals 16 residues. The CDR3 reads CASSTRAGTRGSEQYF. For the CDR3, the DNA is TGTGCCAGTAGTACGAGGGCCGGGACTAGGGGCTCCGAGCAGTACTTC.

The chain employs TRBV7-2 and TRBJ2-7, with D maybe TRBD1 (6 bases). This CDR3 is 15 amino acids long. Trimming pared 1 base from V and 4 bases from J, leaving 14 bases between. Germline CDR1 reads SGHTA; CDR2 reads FQGNSA. CDR3 bases: TGTGCCAGCAGCTTAGAAGGCAGGGGACGGTACGAGCAGTACTTC. Residues: CASSLEGRGRYEQYF.

The DNA of the CDR3 is TGTGCCATTCTTCAACAGGGCGTGGGAGAGCAGTTCTTC. It specifies CAILQQGVGEQFF. This chain links TRBV10-3 with TRBJ2-1; TRBD1 might be the D (6 bases). Germline CDR1 reads ENHRY; CDR2 reads SYGVKD. The CDR3 sequence is 13 residues long. Trimming took off 9 bases at V and 10 bases at J, with 19 bases between the two ends.

The V gene is TRBV19, the J gene TRBJ2-1, with 8 bases fitting TRBD1. CDR3 length: 15 residues. Germline loops: CDR1 LNHDA, CDR2 SQIVND (reference sequence). The junction had 9 bases not matched to a gene; V was cut back by 7 bases and J by 4 bases. CDR3 nucleotides: TGTGCCAGTACCTCCCGGGACAGGCCTTACAATGAGCAGTTCTTC. Translating gives CASTSRDRPYNEQFF.

This sequence joins TRBV7-3 and TRBJ2-1, with D possibly being TRBD2 (6 bases). Trimming removed 5 bases from V and 3 bases from J, with 14 bases in between. Per the germline V gene, CDR1 is SGHTA and CDR2 is FQGTGA. This CDR3 has 15 residues. In nucleotides, the CDR3 is TGTGCCAGCAGCGCACGCGGGGCCCTCTACAATGAGCAGTTCTTC. As protein: CASSARGALYNEQFF.

The rearrangement uses TRBV19 and TRBJ1-5, with 7 bases aligning to TRBD1. The germline CDR1 and CDR2 sequences are LNHDA and SQIVND (reference sequence). The V gene end was trimmed by 0 bases and the J gene end by 3 bases; junction bases not matched to a gene: 5. This CDR3 region has 16 residues. CDR3 loop: CASSIDRTGPNQPQHF. CDR3 in DNA: TGTGCCAGTAGTATAGATCGGACAGGTCCCAATCAGCCCCAGCATTTT.

The J gene is TRBJ2-1, the V gene TRBV24-1, with TRBD1 identical over 7 bases. The V gene end was trimmed by 2 bases and the J gene end by 14 bases; junction bases not matched to a gene: 8. CDR3 size: 13 residues. CDR1 is KGHDR, CDR2 SFDVKD, per germline. The CDR3 loop reads CATSDWSGQEEFF. CDR3 nucleotide sequence: TGTGCCACCAGTGATTGGTCAGGACAGGAGGAGTTCTTC.

The chain is built from TRBV5-1 and TRBJ1-1, with 11 bases fitting TRBD1. With 4 bases clipped from V and 4 bases from J, the junction kept 6 bases outside the gene matches. CDR1 is SGHRS and CDR2 is YFSETQ in the germline V gene. The CDR3 has 15 residues. CDR3 residues: CASSPKDRGLTEAFF. As DNA, the CDR3 is TGCGCCAGCAGCCCCAAGGACAGGGGGCTCACTGAAGCTTTCTTT. The full variable domain, with the rest looked up from reference TRBV5-1 and TRBJ1-1, is KAGVTQTPRYLIKTRGQQVTLSCSPISGHRSVSWYQQTPGQGLQFLFEYFSETQRNKGNFPGRFSGRQFSNSRSEMNVSTLELGDSALYLCASSPKDRGLTEAFFGQGTRLTVV.

The chain employs TRBV5-3 and TRBJ2-7, with 7 bases aligning to TRBD1. TRBV5-3 is known as an ORF, though its function is uncertain. The CDR3 is 16 residues long. Trimming at V came to 0 bases and at J to 2 bases, leaving 8 bases not matched to a gene. The CDR3, as DNA: TGTGCCAGAAGCTTGGCCCTCGACAGGGTCCCCTACGAGCAGTACTTC. Its translation: CARSLALDRVPYEQYF.

The V and J genes are TRBV19 and TRBJ2-3; D ambiguous. Germline lookup yields CDR1 LNHDA and CDR2 SQIVND (reference sequence). This CDR3 has 15 amino acids. V was cut by 5 bases and J by 0 bases, with 12 bases left in between. The CDR3, as DNA: TGTGCCAGTAGTCTCAGGTCGGCTAGCACAGATACGCAGTATTTT. This encodes CASSLRSASTDTQYF.

The chain combines TRBV10-2 with TRBJ2-7, with D possibly matching TRBD2 (6 bases). There are 13 residues in the CDR3. Germline CDR1 is WSHSY and CDR2 is SAAADI. Trimming removed 2 bases at V and 6 bases at J, with 11 bases between. The CDR3 sequence: CASSERELSEQYF. CDR3 bases: TGCGCCAGCAGTGAGCGGGAGTTGAGCGAGCAGTACTTC.

J is TRBJ1-3 and V is TRBV18; a weak D match, TRBD1 (5 bases). CDR3 size: 16 residues. Germline CDR1 reads KGHSH; CDR2 reads LQKENI. V gave up 6 bases and J gave up 2 bases, with 17 bases separating them. DNA of the CDR3: TGTGCCAGCTCGTCCACGGGGGAAAAGGCTGGAAACACCATATATTTT. It translates to CASSSTGEKAGNTIYF.

V gene TRBV11-3 combines with J gene TRBJ1-6; TRBD1 matches 12 bases. CDR3 length: 19 amino acids. V shed 4 bases, J shed 8 bases, and the junction held 15 bases outside the gene matches. CDR1 is SGHNT, CDR2 YENEEA, per germline. CDR3 residues: CASSSRPRDRGRVHSPLHF. CDR3 nucleotide sequence: TGTGCCAGCAGCTCCCGGCCCCGGGACAGGGGGCGTGTTCATTCACCCCTCCACTTT.

The chain uses TRBV27 and TRBJ1-6; TRBD1 agrees at 7 bases. V trimming: 5 bases; J trimming: 9 bases; junction bases outside the gene matches: 7. The CDR3 sequence is 14 residues long. Germline values: CDR1 MNHEY, CDR2 SMNVEV (reference sequence). Here the CDR3 DNA reads TGTGCCAGCAGTCCTCCCCGACAGGGTTCACCCCTCCACTTT. This translates into CASSPPRQGSPLHF.

The chain uses TRBV19 and TRBJ2-1; the match to TRBD2 covers 10 bases. The CDR3 loop spans 18 amino acids. CDR1 and CDR2 from the germline V gene are LNHDA and SQIVND (reference sequence). Trimming cost V 4 bases and J 0 bases; bases outside gene matches: 9. The CDR3 sequence is CASSKASGSPLSYNEQFF. In nucleotides, the CDR3 is TGTGCCAGTAGTAAGGCTAGCGGGAGCCCCCTCTCCTACAATGAGCAGTTCTTC.

The chain employs TRBV6-4 and TRBJ1-4; D unresolved. This CDR3 contains 18 residues. Per the germline V gene, CDR1 is MRHNA and CDR2 is SNTAGT. The V and J ends lost 5 bases and 0 bases respectively, with 19 bases between them. The chain's CDR3 is CASSCIRTAGATNEKLFF. DNA of the CDR3: TGTGCCAGCAGTTGTATTCGAACCGCGGGTGCAACTAATGAAAAACTGTTTTTT.